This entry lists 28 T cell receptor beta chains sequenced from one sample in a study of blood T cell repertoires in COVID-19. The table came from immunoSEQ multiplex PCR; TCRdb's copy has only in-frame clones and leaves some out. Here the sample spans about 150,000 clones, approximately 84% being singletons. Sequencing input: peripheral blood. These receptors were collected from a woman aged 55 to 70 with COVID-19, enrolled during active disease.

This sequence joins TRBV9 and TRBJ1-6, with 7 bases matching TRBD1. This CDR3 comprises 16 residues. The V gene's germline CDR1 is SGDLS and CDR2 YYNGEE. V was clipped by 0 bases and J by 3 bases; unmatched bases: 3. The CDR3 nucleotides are TGTGCCAGCAGCGTAGCTAGGACAGGCTATAATTCACCCCTCCACTTT. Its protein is CASSVARTGYNSPLHF.

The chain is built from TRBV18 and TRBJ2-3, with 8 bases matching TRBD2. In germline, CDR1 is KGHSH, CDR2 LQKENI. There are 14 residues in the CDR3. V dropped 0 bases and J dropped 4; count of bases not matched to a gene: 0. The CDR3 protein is CASSPPGRADTQYF. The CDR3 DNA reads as TGTGCCAGCTCACCACCCGGGAGGGCAGATACGCAGTATTTT.

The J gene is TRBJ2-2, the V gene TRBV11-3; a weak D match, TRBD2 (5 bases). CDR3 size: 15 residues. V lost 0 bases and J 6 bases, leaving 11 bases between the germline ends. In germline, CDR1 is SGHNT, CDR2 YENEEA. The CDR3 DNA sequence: TGTGCCAGCAGCTTAGATCGAGGGTCGGCCGGGGAGCTGTTTTTT. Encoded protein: CASSLDRGSAGELFF.

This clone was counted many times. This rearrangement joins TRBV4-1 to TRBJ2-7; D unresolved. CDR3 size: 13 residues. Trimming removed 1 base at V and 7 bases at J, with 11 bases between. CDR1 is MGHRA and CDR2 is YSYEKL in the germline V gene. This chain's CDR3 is CASSQVGVGEQYF. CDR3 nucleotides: TGCGCCAGCAGCCAAGTCGGAGTCGGGGAGCAGTACTTC.

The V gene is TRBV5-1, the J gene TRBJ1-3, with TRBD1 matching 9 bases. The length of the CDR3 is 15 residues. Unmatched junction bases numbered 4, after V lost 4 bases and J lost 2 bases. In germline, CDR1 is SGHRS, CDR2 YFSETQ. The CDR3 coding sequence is TGCGCCAGCAGCCCCGGGACAGGGACTGGAAACACCATATATTTT. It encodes CASSPGTGTGNTIYF.

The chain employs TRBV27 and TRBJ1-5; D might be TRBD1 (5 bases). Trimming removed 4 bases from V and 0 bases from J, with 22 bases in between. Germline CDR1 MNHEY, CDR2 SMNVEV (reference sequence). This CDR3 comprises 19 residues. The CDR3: CASSSSAGMIRNSNQPQHF. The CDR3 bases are TGTGCCAGCAGTTCGTCGGCAGGGATGATTAGGAATAGCAATCAGCCCCAGCATTTT.

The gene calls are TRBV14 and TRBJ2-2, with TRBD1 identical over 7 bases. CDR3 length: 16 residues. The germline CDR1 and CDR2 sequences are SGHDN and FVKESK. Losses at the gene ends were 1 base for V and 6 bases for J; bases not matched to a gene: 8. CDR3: CASSQAGQLDAGELFF. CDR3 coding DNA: TGTGCCAGCAGCCAAGCGGGACAGTTGGACGCCGGGGAGCTGTTTTTT.

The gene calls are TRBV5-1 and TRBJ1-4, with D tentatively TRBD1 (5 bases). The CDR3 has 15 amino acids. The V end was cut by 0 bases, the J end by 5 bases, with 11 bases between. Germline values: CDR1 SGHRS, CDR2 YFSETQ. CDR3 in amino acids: CASSLAGRANEKLFF. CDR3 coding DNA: TGCGCCAGCAGCTTGGCAGGGAGGGCGAATGAAAAACTGTTTTTT.

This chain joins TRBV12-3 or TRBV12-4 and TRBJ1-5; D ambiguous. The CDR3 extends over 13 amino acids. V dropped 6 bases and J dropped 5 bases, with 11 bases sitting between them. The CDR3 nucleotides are TGTGCCAGCAGCCGGACCGGGGATCAGCCCCAGCATTTT. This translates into CASSRTGDQPQHF.

The CDR3 sequence: CASSLDRAAFGYTF. CDR3 coding DNA: TGTGCCAGCAGTTTGGACAGGGCCGCGTTTGGCTACACCTTC. V and J are TRBV27 and TRBJ1-2; 8 bases are shared with TRBD1. The CDR3 loop spans 14 amino acids. The V segment lost 3 bases and the J segment 7 bases; nucleotides outside the gene matches: 7. Germline loops: CDR1 MNHEY, CDR2 SMNVEV (reference sequence).

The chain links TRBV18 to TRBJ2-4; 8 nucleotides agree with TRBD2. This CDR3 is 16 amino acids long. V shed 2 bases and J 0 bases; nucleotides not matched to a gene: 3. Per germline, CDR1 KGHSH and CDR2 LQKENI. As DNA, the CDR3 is TGTGCCAGCTCACCAGTAGCGGGACTAGCCAAAAACATTCAGTACTTC. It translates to CASSPVAGLAKNIQYF.

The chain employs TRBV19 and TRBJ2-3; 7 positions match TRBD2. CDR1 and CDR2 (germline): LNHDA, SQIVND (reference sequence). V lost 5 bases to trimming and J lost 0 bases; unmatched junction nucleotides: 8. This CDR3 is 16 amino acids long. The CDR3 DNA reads TGTGCCAGTAGTCTTCTACCGGGGGGTAGCACAGATACGCAGTATTTT. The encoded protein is CASSLLPGGSTDTQYF.

CDR3 in amino acids: CAISESVGGGSNYGYTF. The CDR3 bases are TGTGCCATCAGTGAGTCCGTAGGGGGAGGGTCTAACTATGGCTACACCTTC. The V call is TRBV10-3, the J call TRBJ1-2; tentative D call: TRBD1 (6 bases). Germline values: CDR1 ENHRY, CDR2 SYGVKD. The CDR3 runs 17 residues. Trimming removed 0 bases at V and 0 bases at J, with 14 bases between.

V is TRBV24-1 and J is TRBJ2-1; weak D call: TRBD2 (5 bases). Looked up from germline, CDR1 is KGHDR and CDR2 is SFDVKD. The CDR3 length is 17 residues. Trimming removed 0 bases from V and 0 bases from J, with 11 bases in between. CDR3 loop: CATSDLHPGSSYNEQFF. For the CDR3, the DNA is TGTGCCACCAGTGATTTGCATCCGGGGAGCTCCTACAATGAGCAGTTCTTC.

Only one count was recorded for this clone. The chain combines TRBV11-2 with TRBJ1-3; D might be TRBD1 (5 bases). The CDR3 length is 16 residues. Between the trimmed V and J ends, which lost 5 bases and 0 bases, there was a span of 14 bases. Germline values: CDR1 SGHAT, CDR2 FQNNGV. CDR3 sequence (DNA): TGTGCCAGCAGCGGGGCATCGTGGGACTCTGGAAACACCATATATTTT. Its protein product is CASSGASWDSGNTIYF.

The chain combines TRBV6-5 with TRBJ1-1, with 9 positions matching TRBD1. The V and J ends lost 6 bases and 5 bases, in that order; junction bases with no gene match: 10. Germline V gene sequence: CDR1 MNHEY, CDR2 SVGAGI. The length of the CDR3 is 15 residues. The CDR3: CASRKTGGWETEAFF. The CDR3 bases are TGTGCCAGCAGGAAAACAGGGGGCTGGGAGACTGAAGCTTTCTTT.

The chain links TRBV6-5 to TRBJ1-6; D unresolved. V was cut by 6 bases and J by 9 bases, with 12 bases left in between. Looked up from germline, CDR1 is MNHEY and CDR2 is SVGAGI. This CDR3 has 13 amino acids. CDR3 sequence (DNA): TGTGCCAGCAGGGGCGCAATAGGTTCACCCCTCCACTTT. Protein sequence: CASRGAIGSPLHF.

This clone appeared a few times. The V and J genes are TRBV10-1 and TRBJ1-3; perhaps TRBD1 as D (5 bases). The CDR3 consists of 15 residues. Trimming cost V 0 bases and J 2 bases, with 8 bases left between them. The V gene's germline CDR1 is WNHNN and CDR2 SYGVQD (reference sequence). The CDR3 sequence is CASSESRGPGNTIYF. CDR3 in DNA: TGCGCCAGCAGTGAGTCGCGGGGACCTGGAAACACCATATATTTT.

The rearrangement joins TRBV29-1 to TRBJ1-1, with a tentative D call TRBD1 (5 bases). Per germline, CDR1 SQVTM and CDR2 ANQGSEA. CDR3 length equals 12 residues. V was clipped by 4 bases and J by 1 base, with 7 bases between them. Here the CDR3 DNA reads TGCAGCGTTGCGGGGGGGAACACTGAAGCTTTCTTT. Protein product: CSVAGGNTEAFF.

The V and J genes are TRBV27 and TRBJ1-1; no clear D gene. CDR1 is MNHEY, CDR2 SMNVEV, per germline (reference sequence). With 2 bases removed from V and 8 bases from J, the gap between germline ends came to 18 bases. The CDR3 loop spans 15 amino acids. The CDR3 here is CASSLTRVSSPEAFF. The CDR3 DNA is TGTGCCAGCAGTTTAACCCGCGTTAGCAGTCCCGAAGCTTTCTTT.

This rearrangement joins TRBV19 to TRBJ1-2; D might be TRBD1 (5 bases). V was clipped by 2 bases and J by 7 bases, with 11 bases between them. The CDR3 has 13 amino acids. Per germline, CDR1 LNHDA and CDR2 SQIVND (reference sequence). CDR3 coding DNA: TGTGCCAGTAGTATAAGGCAGGGTGTTGGCTACACCTTC. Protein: CASSIRQGVGYTF. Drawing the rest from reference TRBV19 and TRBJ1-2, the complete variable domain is DGGITQSPKYLFRKEGQNVTLSCEQNLNHDAMYWYRQDPGQGLRLIYYSQIVNDFQKGDIAEGYSVSREKKESFPLTVTSAQKNPTAFYLCASSIRQGVGYTFGSGTRLTVV.

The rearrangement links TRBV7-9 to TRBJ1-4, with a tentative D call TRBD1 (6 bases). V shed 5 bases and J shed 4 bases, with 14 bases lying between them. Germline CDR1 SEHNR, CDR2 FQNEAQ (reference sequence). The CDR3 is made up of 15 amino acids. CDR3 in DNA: TGTGCCAGCAGCCCGGGGACACCGCTTAATGAAAAACTGTTTTTT. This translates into CASSPGTPLNEKLFF.

CDR3 nucleotide sequence: TGTGCCAGCAGCTCTGGACTAGCGGGGGGGTACCAAGAGACCCAGTACTTC. The encoded protein is CASSSGLAGGYQETQYF. The V and J genes are TRBV5-5 and TRBJ2-5; 15 nucleotides align to TRBD2. This CDR3 comprises 17 residues. Germline V gene data show CDR1 as SGHKS and CDR2 as YYEKEE (reference sequence). The ends lost 3 bases at V and 0 bases at J; junction bases unmatched: 3.

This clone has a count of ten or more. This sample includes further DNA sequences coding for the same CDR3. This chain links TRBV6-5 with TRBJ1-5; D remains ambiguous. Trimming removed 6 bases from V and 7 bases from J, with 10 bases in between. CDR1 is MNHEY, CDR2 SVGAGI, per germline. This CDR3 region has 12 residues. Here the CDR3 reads CASRAGGQPQHF. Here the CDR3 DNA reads TGTGCCAGCAGGGCGGGCGGACAGCCCCAGCATTTT.

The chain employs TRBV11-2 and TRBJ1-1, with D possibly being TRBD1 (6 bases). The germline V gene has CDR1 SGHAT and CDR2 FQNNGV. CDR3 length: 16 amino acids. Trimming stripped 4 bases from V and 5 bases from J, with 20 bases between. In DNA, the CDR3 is TGTGCCAGCAGCTCCCTTGGGGCAGGGGTGCGGACTGAAGCTTTCTTT. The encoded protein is CASSSLGAGVRTEAFF.

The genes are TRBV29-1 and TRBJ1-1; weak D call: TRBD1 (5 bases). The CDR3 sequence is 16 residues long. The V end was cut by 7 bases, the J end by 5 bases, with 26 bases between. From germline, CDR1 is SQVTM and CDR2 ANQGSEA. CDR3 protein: CSALPGQGGSGTEAFF. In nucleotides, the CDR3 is TGCAGCGCGCTCCCCGGCCAGGGAGGCTCAGGGACTGAAGCTTTCTTT.

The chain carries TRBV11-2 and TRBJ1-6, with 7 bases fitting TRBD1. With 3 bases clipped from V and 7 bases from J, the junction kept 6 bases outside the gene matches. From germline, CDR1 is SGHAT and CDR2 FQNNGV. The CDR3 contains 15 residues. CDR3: CASSFGTGENSPLHF. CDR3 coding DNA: TGTGCCAGCAGCTTCGGAACAGGGGAGAATTCACCCCTCCACTTT.

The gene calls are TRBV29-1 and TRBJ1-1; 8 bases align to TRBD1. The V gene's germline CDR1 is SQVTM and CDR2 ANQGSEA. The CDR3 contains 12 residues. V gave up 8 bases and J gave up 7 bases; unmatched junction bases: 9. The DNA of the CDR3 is TGCAGCTCCCAGGGGGCAAGGAATGAAGCTTTCTTT. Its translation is CSSQGARNEAFF.